Following are 24 T cell receptor beta chains from one sample sequenced in a study of somatic mutations in cytotoxic T cells in rheumatoid arthritis. TCRdb's table, derived via immunoSEQ multiplex PCR, lists solely in-frame clones and lacks some. The sample has 9,500 to 11,000 clones; around four fifths are singletons. Sequenced: CD8+ T cells sorted from blood. Receptors originate from a woman aged 55-70 years with rheumatoid arthritis.

This CDR3 reads CASSVGTIYEQYF. The CDR3 DNA is TGCGCCAGCAGTGTGGGCACAATTTACGAGCAGTACTTC. The J gene is TRBJ2-5, the V gene TRBV10-2; D is unclear. Near its end, the DNA agrees better with TRBJ2-7, so the J call may be wrong. The germline CDR1 and CDR2 sequences are WSHSY and SAAADI. The CDR3 totals 13 residues.

The J gene is TRBJ1-4, the V gene TRBV6-5; D is undetermined. Trimming cost V 2 bases and J 11 bases, with 6 bases left between them. The CDR3 runs to 11 residues. CDR1 is MNHEY, CDR2 SVGAGI, per germline. The CDR3 sequence is CASSYGGKLFF. The CDR3 DNA reads as TGTGCCAGCAGTTACGGAGGGAAACTGTTTTTT.

The V call is TRBV5-1, the J call TRBJ2-1, with 8 positions matching TRBD2. This CDR3 contains 17 residues. With V trimmed by 0 bases and J by 6 bases, 11 bases remained unmatched. The germline V gene encodes CDR1 SGHRS and CDR2 YFSETQ. CDR3 sequence: CASSLVSGREFINEQFF. Written as DNA, the CDR3 is TGCGCCAGCAGCTTGGTTTCCGGGAGGGAGTTTATCAATGAGCAGTTCTTC.

The chain employs TRBV7-2 and TRBJ2-1; 13 nucleotides match TRBD2. The CDR3 runs to 15 residues. Germline values: CDR1 SGHTA, CDR2 FQGNSA. The junction had 9 bases not matched to a gene; V was cut back by 7 bases and J by 9 bases. CDR3 region: CASIDGLAGAIEQFF. DNA of the CDR3: TGTGCCAGCATAGATGGACTAGCGGGAGCGATTGAGCAGTTCTTC.

The gene calls are TRBV9 and TRBJ2-1; TRBD2 agrees at 8 bases. V trimming: 4 bases; J trimming: 4 bases; junction bases outside the gene matches: 10. The length of the CDR3 is 16 residues. The germline V gene has CDR1 SGDLS and CDR2 YYNGEE. The CDR3, as DNA: TGTGCCAGCAGCCTCAGCGGGAGCCCCGGTTACAATGAGCAGTTCTTC. The encoded protein is CASSLSGSPGYNEQFF.

V usage is TRBV4-1 and J usage is TRBJ2-3, with 7 bases lining up with TRBD1. This CDR3 region has 18 residues. Germline loops: CDR1 MGHRA, CDR2 YSYEKL. Trimming cost V 4 bases and J 1 base; bases outside gene matches: 14. The CDR3 sequence is CASSPSQRTGVGTDTQYF. DNA for the CDR3: TGCGCCAGCAGCCCCTCGCAACGAACAGGGGTTGGCACAGATACGCAGTATTTT.

This clone showed up just once. The chain joins TRBV5-1 to TRBJ1-2; 8 positions agree with TRBD1. The ends lost 3 bases at V and 8 bases at J; junction bases unmatched: 6. Germline V lookup: CDR1 SGHRS, CDR2 YFSETQ. The CDR3 is 13 residues long. The CDR3 protein is CASSYSGGEGYTF. The CDR3 DNA is TGCGCCAGCAGCTACTCAGGGGGCGAGGGCTACACCTTC.

The rearrangement uses TRBV4-3 and TRBJ2-2, with D possibly matching TRBD2 (6 bases). V lost 4 bases and J lost 1, with 13 bases in between. The CDR3 totals 16 residues. Germline lookup yields CDR1 LGHNA and CDR2 YSLEER. The CDR3: CASSPPREVNTGELFF. The DNA for the CDR3 is TGCGCCAGCAGCCCCCCGAGGGAGGTGAACACCGGGGAGCTGTTTTTT.

The chain joins TRBV28 to TRBJ1-5, with D hard to call. This CDR3 comprises 16 residues. V was shortened by 1 base and J by 0 bases, with 10 bases between the two germline ends. CDR1 and CDR2 from the germline V gene are MDHEN and SYDVKM. The CDR3 region is CASSLLQELSNQPQHF. As DNA, the CDR3 is TGTGCCAGCAGTTTATTGCAGGAACTTAGCAATCAGCCCCAGCATTTT. Full variable domain (missing parts from reference TRBV28 and TRBJ1-5): DVKVTQSSRYLVKRTGEKVFLECVQDMDHENMFWYRQDPGLGLRLIYFSYDVKMKEKGDIPEGYSVSREKKERFSLILESASTNQTSMYLCASSLLQELSNQPQHFGDGTRLSIL.

The chain uses TRBV28 and TRBJ1-2; 8 bases are a match to TRBD1. V shed 3 bases and J 4 bases; nucleotides not matched to a gene: 10. The CDR3 has 16 amino acids. Germline values: CDR1 MDHEN, CDR2 SYDVKM. In DNA, the CDR3 is TGTGCCAGCAGTTTGCCAGGGGGCGCGATAGTCTATGGCTACACCTTC. It codes for CASSLPGGAIVYGYTF.

The chain joins TRBV5-6 to TRBJ2-3, with TRBD1 matching 11 bases. In germline, CDR1 is SGHDT, CDR2 YYEEEE. This CDR3 is built from 14 residues. Trimming removed 4 bases from V and 4 bases from J; junction bases left unmatched: 2. CDR3 sequence (DNA): TGTGCCAGCAGCCGGGGACAGGGGGCAGATACGCAGTATTTT. Residues: CASSRGQGADTQYF. The full variable domain, rest sourced from reference TRBV5-6 and TRBJ2-3, is DAGVTQSPTHLIKTRGQQVTLRCSPKSGHDTVSWYQQALGQGPQFIFQYYEEEERQRGNFPDRFSGHQFPNYSSELNVNALLLGDSALYLCASSRGQGADTQYFGPGTRLTVL.

The chain links TRBV10-1 to TRBJ2-1; 8 bases align to TRBD2. J gave up 1 base and V 5 bases, and 10 bases lay outside the gene matches. The CDR3 runs to 17 residues. From germline, CDR1 is WNHNN and CDR2 SYGVQD (reference sequence). The DNA for the CDR3 is TGCGCCAGCAGTCCAGCCGGCGGGAGGACATCCTACAATGAGCAGTTCTTC. Protein: CASSPAGGRTSYNEQFF.

The chain recombines TRBV7-8 with TRBJ2-6; 13 bases map to TRBD2. The CDR3 runs 18 residues. Germline-derived CDR1 and CDR2 are SGHVS and FQNEAQ. The V and J ends lost 7 bases and 1 base, in that order; junction bases with no gene match: 7. CDR3 sequence (DNA): TGTGCCAGCACCGGACTAGCGGGAGCTCAGTCTGGGGCCAACGTCCTGACTTTC. Its protein is CASTGLAGAQSGANVLTF.

This clone was counted only a few times. CDR3 bases: TGCGCCAGCAGCCAAATAGCGGGAGGGAAGTCCTACAATGAGCAGTTCTTC. Protein sequence: CASSQIAGGKSYNEQFF. The chain has TRBV4-1 and TRBJ2-1; 11 positions match TRBD2. V dropped 2 bases and J dropped 1; count of bases not matched to a gene: 4. The germline V gene encodes CDR1 MGHRA and CDR2 YSYEKL. The CDR3 has 17 residues.

The chain employs TRBV27 and TRBJ2-7; TRBD1 might be the D (7 bases). V was clipped by 8 bases and J by 9 bases, with 23 bases between them. Looked up from germline, CDR1 is MNHEY and CDR2 is SMNVEV (reference sequence). The CDR3 contains 14 residues. CDR3 in amino acids: CASSQGGLVRGQYF. The DNA for the CDR3 is TGTGCCAGCTCCCAGGGGGGCCTAGTTCGTGGGCAGTACTTC.

The rearrangement links TRBV7-8 to TRBJ2-7; TRBD2 matches 7 bases. The ends lost 0 bases at V and 5 bases at J; junction bases unmatched: 10. The germline CDR1 and CDR2 sequences are SGHVS and FQNEAQ. CDR3 length: 16 amino acids. The CDR3 sequence is CASSLAGWGGSDEQYF. The CDR3 region has the DNA TGTGCCAGCAGCTTAGCCGGTTGGGGCGGGAGTGACGAGCAGTACTTC. Based on the CDR3 plus reference TRBV7-8 and TRBJ2-7, the full variable domain is GAGVSQSPRYKVAKRGQDVALRCDPISGHVSLFWYQQALGQGPEFLTYFQNEAQLDKSGLPSDRFFAERPEGSVSTLKIQRTQQEDSAVYLCASSLAGWGGSDEQYFGPGTRLTVT.

The sample holds one count of this clone. This chain joins TRBV27 and TRBJ2-2, with 14 bases fitting TRBD2. V was clipped by 4 bases and J by 4 bases; unmatched bases: 5. This CDR3 has 17 residues. Looked up from germline, CDR1 is MNHEY and CDR2 is SMNVEV (reference sequence). CDR3 sequence reads: CASSSTGLAGVTGELFF. In DNA, the CDR3 is TGTGCCAGCAGTTCGACGGGACTAGCGGGAGTCACCGGGGAGCTGTTTTTT.

The J gene is TRBJ2-3, the V gene TRBV19; D uncertain. The CDR3 covers 13 residues. V dropped 3 bases and J dropped 2 bases, with 6 bases sitting between them. CDR1 and CDR2 (germline): LNHDA, SQIVND (reference sequence). The CDR3 coding sequence is TGTGCCAGTAGTATCGCGTCCACAGATACGCAGTATTTT. Translation: CASSIASTDTQYF. Filled out from reference TRBV19 and TRBJ2-3, the complete variable domain reads DGGITQSPKYLFRKEGQNVTLSCEQNLNHDAMYWYRQDPGQGLRLIYYSQIVNDFQKGDIAEGYSVSREKKESFPLTVTSAQKNPTAFYLCASSIASTDTQYFGPGTRLTVL.

The rearrangement joins TRBV2 to TRBJ1-5; D call uncertain. Deletions cut 3 bases from V and 2 bases from J, with 11 bases between. CDR1 is SNHLY and CDR2 is FYNNEI in the germline V gene. The CDR3 runs 15 residues. Here the CDR3 reads CASSDPLRGNQPQHF. The CDR3 DNA sequence: TGTGCCAGCAGTGACCCATTGCGAGGCAATCAGCCCCAGCATTTT.

As concerns this clone: The junction departs from the called germline gene at one end, perhaps through a read error. This chain's CDR3 is CASSQTGTSGGDTQYF. CDR3 DNA: TGTGCCAGCAGCCAAACCGGGACTAGCGGAGGGGATACGCAGTATTTT. The chain is built from TRBV4-1 and TRBJ2-3, with TRBD2 identical over 11 bases. CDR3 size: 16 residues. The germline V gene has CDR1 MGHRA and CDR2 YSYEKL.

The rearrangement links TRBV28 to TRBJ2-7; 8 bases match TRBD2. The CDR3 runs 14 residues. Germline CDR1 reads MDHEN; CDR2 reads SYDVKM. Trimming at V came to 6 bases and at J to 5 bases, leaving 9 bases not matched to a gene. CDR3 coding DNA: TGTGCCAGCAGCCCGGAAGCGGGAGATAACGAGCAGTACTTC. The encoded protein is CASSPEAGDNEQYF.

This rearrangement joins TRBV6-5 to TRBJ2-1; TRBD2 aligns across 7 bases. The V and J ends lost 0 bases and 4 bases, in that order; junction bases with no gene match: 6. This CDR3 spans 16 amino acids. CDR1 MNHEY and CDR2 SVGAGI come from the germline V gene. The CDR3 protein is CASSYSGAGSYNEQFF. CDR3 coding DNA: TGTGCCAGCAGTTACTCCGGAGCGGGATCATACAATGAGCAGTTCTTC.

This clone has more than one count but fewer than ten. The chain combines TRBV4-3 with TRBJ1-3; 7 nucleotides line up with TRBD1. V lost 1 base, J lost 0 bases, and 6 bases stayed unmatched. This CDR3 contains 17 residues. The germline gives CDR1 LGHNA, CDR2 YSLEER. CDR3 sequence: CASSQGDSSSSGNTIYF. The CDR3 DNA reads as TGCGCCAGCAGCCAAGGGGACAGTTCAAGCTCTGGAAACACCATATATTTT.

The chain joins TRBV7-3 to TRBJ2-1; 7 nucleotides align to TRBD1. This CDR3 region has 17 residues. V lost 0 bases to trimming and J lost 8 bases; unmatched junction nucleotides: 13. Looked up from germline, CDR1 is SGHTA and CDR2 is FQGTGA. The CDR3 bases are TGTGCCAGCAGCTTAACTCTCCCGAGGGGGCGCGTTGATGAGCAGTTCTTC. Its translation is CASSLTLPRGRVDEQFF.